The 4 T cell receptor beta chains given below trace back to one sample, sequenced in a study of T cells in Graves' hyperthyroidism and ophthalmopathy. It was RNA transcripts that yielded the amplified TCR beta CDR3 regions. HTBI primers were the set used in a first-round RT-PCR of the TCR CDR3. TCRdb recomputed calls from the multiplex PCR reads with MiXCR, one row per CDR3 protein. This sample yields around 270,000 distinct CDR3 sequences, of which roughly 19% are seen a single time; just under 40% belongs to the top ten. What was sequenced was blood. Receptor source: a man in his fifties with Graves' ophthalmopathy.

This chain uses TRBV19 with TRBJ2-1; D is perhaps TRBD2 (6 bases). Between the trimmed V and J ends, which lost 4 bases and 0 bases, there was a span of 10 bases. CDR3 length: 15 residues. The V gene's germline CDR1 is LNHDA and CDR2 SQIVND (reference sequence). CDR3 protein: CASSTSVSSYNEQFF. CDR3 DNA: TGTGCCAGTAGTACTAGCGTTTCCTCCTACAATGAGCAGTTCTTC.

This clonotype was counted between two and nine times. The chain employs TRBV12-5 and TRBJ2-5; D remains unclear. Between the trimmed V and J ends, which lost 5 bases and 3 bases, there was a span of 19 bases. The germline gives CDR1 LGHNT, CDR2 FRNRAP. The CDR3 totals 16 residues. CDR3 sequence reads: CASGHRADDRKETQYF. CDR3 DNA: TGTGCTAGTGGTCACCGGGCCGACGACCGTAAAGAGACCCAGTACTTC.

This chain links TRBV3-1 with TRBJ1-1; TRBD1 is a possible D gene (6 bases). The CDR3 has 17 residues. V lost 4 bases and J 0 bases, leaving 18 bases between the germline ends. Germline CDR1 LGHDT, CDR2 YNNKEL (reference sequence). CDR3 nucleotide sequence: TGTGCCAGCAGCCGCTCTGGAATGACAGGAATGAACACTGAAGCTTTCTTT. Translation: CASSRSGMTGMNTEAFF.

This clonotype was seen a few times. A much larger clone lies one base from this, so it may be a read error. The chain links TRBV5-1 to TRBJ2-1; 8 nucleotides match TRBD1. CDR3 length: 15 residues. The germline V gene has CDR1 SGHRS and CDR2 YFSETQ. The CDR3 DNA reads TGTGCCAGCAGCGGACAGGGCGAAGGACACAATGAGCAGTTCTTC. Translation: CASSGQGEGHNEQFF.